This TCR beta chain is drawn from a study of cytotoxic CD8 clonotypes in ibrutinib-treated CLL (dated by TCRdb to about 2021). With respect to the entire study: The cohort had ten to twelve relapsed/refractory and roughly 14 treatment-naive patients; some 17 were IGHV unmutated. All remission and progressive disease samples were collected while patients were still receiving ibrutinib. Cryopreserved peripheral blood mononuclear cells were obtained before treatment, at response, and at either sustained remission or disease progression. Partial responses were observed in some 24 patients and complete responses in 2; after a median follow-up of roughly 62 months, remission was maintained in approximately 14 patients and progression was observed in approximately twelve. Response samples were obtained after a median of about 13 months of treatment, with a range of roughly 6 to 36 months. Of the 90 or so participants in the trial, about 25 had longitudinal samples available. An average of 255,043 productive templates and 80,000 to 95,000 productive rearrangements was obtained per sample.

Broader findings and caveats from the paper: Public clonotypes were found to be uncommon and were observed to contract or remain stable during treatment; the increase in clonality was shown to reflect expansion of private clonotypes at ibrutinib response. Clonality rose at ibrutinib response, remained stable during sustained remission, and dropped back toward baseline at progression. At baseline, clonality was higher than in age-matched healthy donors and showed a strong correlation with circulating CD8+ T-cell counts. Sampling times were not matched between patients in sustained remission and patients whose disease was progressing, and lymph node repertoires were not examined.

The CDR3 goes from the cysteine to the phenylalanine over 16 residues. Just CDR3 DNA is preserved here, 48 bases in frame from base 1. From a lookup of the germline V gene (reference sequence), CDR1 and CDR2 are LNHNV and YYDKDF. Germline trimming amounts to 1 base on V and 4 bases on J, with 6 as the count of junction bases outside the gene matches. According to the study, the label for this sample's time point signals: about twelve months on ibrutinib. For TCR beta library preparation, about 1.8 micrograms of genomic DNA were isolated from cryopreserved PBMCs. Longitudinal blood samples from CLL patients receiving ibrutinib monotherapy were subjected to high-throughput TCR beta sequencing. The patients took part in an open-label, single-center phase 2 trial of ibrutinib monotherapy. This clone was found once. The clone's antigen remains unknown. Per-base quality was not reported, and no clone a single base away is much larger than it.

Each clonotype received, on average, approximately 9.9x coverage in deep resolution sequencing performed on a MiSeq, where the target depth lay between 1 in 1 million and 1 in 200,000 T cells. The immunoSEQ hsTCRB Kit was used to generate the TCR beta libraries. In the paper's pipeline: Data were analyzed with ImmunoSEQ Data Assistant and ImmunoSEQ Analyzer, with V, D and J genes assigned per IMGT definitions. Clonality, which ranges from 0 to 1, was calculated as one minus the normalized Shannon entropy of productive rearrangement frequencies. Only overrepresented clonotypes making up at least 0.05% of each patient's repertoire were included in the public clonotype analysis. Around 14 repertoires from age-matched healthy donors, obtained from immuneACCESS, served as clonality controls. Imported from immuneACCESS, the table was reduced by TCRdb to in-frame sequences with V and J called. These copies leave out some clones; in studies compared against another copy, an unresolved V gene accounts for under half, and the cause of the remainder is not known. That table is the source of V, J and clone size, and D and trimming were worked out from the DNA. This sample lists around 70,000 clones; about nine tenths were detected once. Roughly 3% of the sample comes from the top ten.

The material sequenced was PBMCs, taken after 12 months of ibrutinib treatment. The V and J segments used are TRBV15 and TRBJ2-5, with 10 junctional bases fitting TRBD2. The TCR was taken from a human donor with chronic lymphocytic leukemia. The base sequence is TGTGCCACCAGCAGAGGGCTAGCGGGAGAACTAGAGACCCAGTACTTC. It codes for CATSRGLAGELETQYF.